The 11 T cell receptor beta chains below all came from one sample that was sequenced in a study of T cells of healthy individuals. TCRdb reprocessed the 5' RACE reads via MiXCR and lists one record per CDR3 protein. Counted here are some 100,000 distinct CDR3 sequences, roughly 15% occurring once; the ten biggest clones make up approximately 6%. These receptors were obtained from a human donor in good health.

This clonotype was picked up many times. This sequence joins TRBV5-1 and TRBJ1-5; D unclear. The CDR3 covers 15 residues. V lost 0 bases, J lost 1 base, and 8 bases lay in between. Per germline, CDR1 SGHRS and CDR2 YFSETQ. The CDR3 is CASSLDLASNQPQHF. DNA of the CDR3: TGCGCCAGCAGCTTGGATCTGGCGAGCAATCAGCCCCAGCATTTT.

This sequence joins TRBV20-1 and TRBJ1-5; unclear D gene. Trimming cost V 1 base and J 2 bases, with 12 bases left between them. The CDR3 consists of 15 residues. Germline CDR1 reads DFQATT; CDR2 reads SNEGSKA (reference sequence). CDR3 DNA sequence: TGCAGTGCTAGAGGCAATACCTTAGGCAATCAGCCCCAGCATTTT. Encoded protein: CSARGNTLGNQPQHF.

The chain recombines TRBV20-1 with TRBJ1-5, with D possibly TRBD1 on 5 matching bases. The CDR3 sequence is 12 residues long. V lost 5 bases and J lost 5, with 10 bases in between. The V gene's germline CDR1 is DFQATT and CDR2 SNEGSKA (reference sequence). The CDR3 here is CSASGSDQPQHF. The CDR3 DNA is TGCAGTGCTTCAGGGTCGGATCAGCCCCAGCATTTT.

This clonotype was observed at least ten times. V gene TRBV9 combines with J gene TRBJ2-1, with D hard to call. Germline V gene lookup returns CDR1 SGDLS and CDR2 YYNGEE. There are 13 residues in the CDR3. Trimming shortened V by 3 bases and J by 7 bases, and 11 bases separated the two germline ends. The CDR3 region is CASSEPRRNEQFF. CDR3 nucleotides: TGTGCCAGCAGCGAGCCCCGGAGAAATGAGCAGTTCTTC.

This clonotype was picked up many times. This rearrangement joins TRBV28 to TRBJ1-1; a weak D match, TRBD1 (5 bases). Germline V CDR1 and CDR2: MDHEN, SYDVKM. Trimming removed 5 bases from V and 2 bases from J, with 18 bases in between. The CDR3 sequence is 16 residues long. CDR3 sequence (DNA): TGTGCCAGCAGTCTTGGCGGGAATTGGGACAACACTGAAGCTTTCTTT. Translating gives CASSLGGNWDNTEAFF.

This clonotype was recorded a few times. This sequence joins TRBV23-1 and TRBJ2-7; the match to TRBD1 covers 9 bases. TRBV23-1 is treated as an ORF (open reading frame) with a function not yet certain. The ends lost 2 bases at V and 0 bases at J; junction bases unmatched: 2. This CDR3 has 15 residues. This chain's CDR3 is CASSQLQGASYEQYF. CDR3 coding DNA: TGCGCCAGCAGTCAACTACAGGGGGCCTCCTACGAGCAGTACTTC.

This clonotype was seen ten or more times. This chain uses TRBV21-1 with TRBJ1-2; TRBD1 is the table's D call, not checked against the DNA. TRBV21-1 is an annotated pseudogene. CDR3 length: 17 amino acids. CDR3 sequence (DNA): TGTGCCAGCAGCGCCAGGAGGGGAGGGGGCGTTAACTATGGCTACACCTTC. Protein sequence: CASSARRGGGVNYGYTF.

This clonotype came up a few times. The chain is built from TRBV2 and TRBJ1-4; 7 bases line up with TRBD1. J gave up 5 bases and V 6 bases, and 9 bases lay outside the gene matches. The CDR3 runs to 15 residues. Germline CDR1 and CDR2: SNHLY and FYNNEI. DNA of the CDR3: TGTGCCAGCAGCCCCCTAAGGGGGCCAAATGAAAAACTGTTTTTT. It translates to CASSPLRGPNEKLFF.

This clonotype has more than one count but fewer than ten. The V call is TRBV4-3, the J call TRBJ2-1, with TRBD2 identical over 7 bases. Germline lookup yields CDR1 LGHNA and CDR2 YSLEER. This CDR3 contains 16 residues. With 4 bases clipped from V and 4 bases from J, the junction kept 10 bases outside the gene matches. CDR3 loop: CASSRGLADNYNEQFF. In DNA, the CDR3 is TGCGCCAGCAGCCGTGGGCTAGCGGATAATTACAATGAGCAGTTCTTC.

The chain joins TRBV5-1 to TRBJ2-3; D not resolved. V shed 0 bases and J shed 5 bases, with 7 bases lying between them. The CDR3 runs 13 residues. Germline CDR1 reads SGHRS; CDR2 reads YFSETQ. Written as DNA, the CDR3 is TGCGCCAGCAGCTTGGGACCGAGAGATACGCAGTATTTT. Protein product: CASSLGPRDTQYF.

V gene TRBV4-2 combines with J gene TRBJ2-2; D might be TRBD1 or TRBD2, each matching 5 bases. Per germline, CDR1 LGHNA and CDR2 YNFKEQ. CDR3 size: 16 residues. The V end was cut by 1 base, the J end by 12 bases, with 21 bases between. For the CDR3, the DNA is TGTGCCAGCAGCCAAGGATCGGGGCGGCTCATCACGAAGCTGTTTTTT. Protein sequence: CASSQGSGRLITKLFF.